One TCR beta chain is described in this entry. Its antigen remains unknown. Viral peptide pools were used in the ViraFEST assay to expand antigen-specific CD4+ T cells, and sequencing came afterward. Culture proceeded for more than nine days, and CD4+ T cells were then isolated. The infection with SARS-CoV-2 (confirmed by PCR) occurred in this person between March and December 2020. The record originates from a study of vaccination effects on CD4 cells after COVID-19. Profiling relied on immunoSEQ multiplex PCR, and the TCRdb table lists in-frame clones only, not all of them. The table has about 20,000 clones, 74% seen once. The CDR3 consists of 16 residues. Germline CDR1 reads SNHLY; CDR2 reads FYNNEI. The ends were cut back, 7 bases at V and 3 bases at J, with 21 bases in the middle.

Specimen: CD4+ T cells from PBMCs cultured with a peptide pool, collected before COVID-19 vaccination. The receptor comes from a human donor who had a prior SARS-CoV-2 infection. This chain uses TRBV2 with TRBJ1-1; D not certain. CDR3 DNA: TGTGCCAGCAAAAGGTTCCCCATGACGGGAGACACTGAAGCTTTCTTT. Amino acids: CASKRFPMTGDTEAFF.